The clone carrying this TCR beta chain showed up many times. Its antigen is unknown. The data derive from a study of T cells after yellow fever vaccination. Whole-study results and caveats: A minor fraction of clonotypes spanned both CD4 and CD8 compartments. Post-booster repertoires contained most primary-vaccination clones again (approximately 97% CD4, 88% CD8).

TCRdb redid the calling of the 5' RACE reads with MiXCR, one entry per CDR3 protein. The top ten hold roughly 0.9% of the sample, which has a few hundred thousand distinct CDR3 sequences, 6.5% to 8.5% seen once. The CDR3 sequence is 12 residues long. Germline assignment: CDR1 KGHDR and CDR2 SFDVKD. The V end was cut by 7 bases, the J end by 3 bases, with 9 bases between. The source of this sequence is a man aged 25-45 years who received the YFV17D yellow fever vaccine. Specimen: CD4+ T cells sorted from PBMCs, collected 15 days after the yellow fever booster vaccination. V gene TRBV24-1 combines with J gene TRBJ2-7; unclear D gene. The CDR3 sequence: CATRAVGYEQYF. The CDR3 region has the DNA TGTGCCACCAGGGCAGTGGGCTACGAGCAGTACTTC.